This T cell receptor beta chain emerged from a study of OX40 agonist ivuxolimab in advanced cancers. Findings of the study overall: The expanded peripheral T cells' antigen specificity was not determined. Mean expanded clone counts were higher in CD8+ than CD4+ T cells.

Of note for this clone: The antigen is undetermined.

Losses at the gene ends were 3 bases for V and 7 bases for J; bases not matched to a gene: 6. The CDR3 sequence is 14 residues long. Germline-derived CDR1 and CDR2 are MNHNY and SVGAGI (reference sequence). Sequencing used immunoSEQ multiplex PCR; TCRdb keeps in-frame clones, though not all of them. The sample shows about 21,000 clones, roughly 80% of them seen only once. The sequencing used CD4+ or CD8+ T cells sorted from blood, collected in a trial of the OX40 agonist ivuxolimab. This chain joins TRBV6-6 and TRBJ2-1; 7 nucleotides line up with TRBD2. This sequence originates from an adult with an advanced solid tumor such as melanoma, head and neck, liver or kidney cancer. The CDR3 nucleotides are TGTGCCAGCAGTTATACCCCGGGAGGTAATGAGCAGTTCTTC. The encoded protein is CASSYTPGGNEQFF.